This TCR beta chain was retrieved from a study of cytomegalovirus exposure and HLA in healthy donors. A multiplex PCR was run with 60 Vbeta primers and 13 Jbeta primers. Original analysis: About 83 million unique TCR beta chains, roughly 11 million shared, were counted in a later analysis. Produced via immunoSEQ multiplex PCR; TCRdb's table is partial and in-frame only. Clonal size and the V and J genes are those of that table, whereas D and trimming came from the DNA. The sample holds around 57,000 clones. Whole-study results and caveats: In a later analysis, a missense DCLRE1C variant was linked to TCR beta V- and J-gene trimming. The study found most TCR sequences rare, yet found some public TCRs in many donors. TCR beta chains numbering more than 150 were designated cytomegalovirus-associated.

V shed 3 bases and J shed 8 bases, with 10 bases lying between them. Germline V gene sequence: CDR1 MNHEY, CDR2 SMNVEV (reference sequence). The CDR3 totals 12 residues. Comments on this clone: Antigen unknown.

The sample taken for sequencing was PBMCs. The sequence derives from a woman aged 45-65 years in good health and CMV-seropositive. This chain links TRBV27 with TRBJ1-1; no clear D gene. CDR3 residues: CASSFWGAEAFF. The CDR3 DNA reads as TGTGCCAGCAGTTTCTGGGGAGCAGAAGCTTTCTTT.